This T cell receptor beta chain is drawn from a study of molecular identifiers for immune sequencing clone quantification. This clonotype came up a few times. One junction end disagrees with the germline gene, perhaps due to a read error. TCRdb reprocessed the PCR reads with MiXCR, giving one entry per CDR3 protein. This sample has hundreds of thousands of distinct CDR3 sequences, with roughly 23% found just once. Using a CD8+CD4-CCR7+CD45RA+ phenotype, naive CD8 T cells were sorted. The CDR3 sequence is 14 residues long. The germline CDR1 and CDR2 sequences are LGHNA and YSLEER. This clonotype was sampled from a human donor in good health. Some libraries in this study had Jurkat cell RNA spiked in. The sequencing input was naive CD8+ T cells from blood, with Jurkat cell RNA spiked in. The subset here: FACS-sorted CD8+CD4-CCR7+CD45RA+ naive T cells. The rearrangement links TRBV4-3 to TRBJ1-5; unclear D gene. CDR3 residues: CASNQDRGNQPQHF. The DNA for the CDR3 is TGCGCCAGCAACCAAGATCGAGGCAATCAGCCCCAGCATTTT.